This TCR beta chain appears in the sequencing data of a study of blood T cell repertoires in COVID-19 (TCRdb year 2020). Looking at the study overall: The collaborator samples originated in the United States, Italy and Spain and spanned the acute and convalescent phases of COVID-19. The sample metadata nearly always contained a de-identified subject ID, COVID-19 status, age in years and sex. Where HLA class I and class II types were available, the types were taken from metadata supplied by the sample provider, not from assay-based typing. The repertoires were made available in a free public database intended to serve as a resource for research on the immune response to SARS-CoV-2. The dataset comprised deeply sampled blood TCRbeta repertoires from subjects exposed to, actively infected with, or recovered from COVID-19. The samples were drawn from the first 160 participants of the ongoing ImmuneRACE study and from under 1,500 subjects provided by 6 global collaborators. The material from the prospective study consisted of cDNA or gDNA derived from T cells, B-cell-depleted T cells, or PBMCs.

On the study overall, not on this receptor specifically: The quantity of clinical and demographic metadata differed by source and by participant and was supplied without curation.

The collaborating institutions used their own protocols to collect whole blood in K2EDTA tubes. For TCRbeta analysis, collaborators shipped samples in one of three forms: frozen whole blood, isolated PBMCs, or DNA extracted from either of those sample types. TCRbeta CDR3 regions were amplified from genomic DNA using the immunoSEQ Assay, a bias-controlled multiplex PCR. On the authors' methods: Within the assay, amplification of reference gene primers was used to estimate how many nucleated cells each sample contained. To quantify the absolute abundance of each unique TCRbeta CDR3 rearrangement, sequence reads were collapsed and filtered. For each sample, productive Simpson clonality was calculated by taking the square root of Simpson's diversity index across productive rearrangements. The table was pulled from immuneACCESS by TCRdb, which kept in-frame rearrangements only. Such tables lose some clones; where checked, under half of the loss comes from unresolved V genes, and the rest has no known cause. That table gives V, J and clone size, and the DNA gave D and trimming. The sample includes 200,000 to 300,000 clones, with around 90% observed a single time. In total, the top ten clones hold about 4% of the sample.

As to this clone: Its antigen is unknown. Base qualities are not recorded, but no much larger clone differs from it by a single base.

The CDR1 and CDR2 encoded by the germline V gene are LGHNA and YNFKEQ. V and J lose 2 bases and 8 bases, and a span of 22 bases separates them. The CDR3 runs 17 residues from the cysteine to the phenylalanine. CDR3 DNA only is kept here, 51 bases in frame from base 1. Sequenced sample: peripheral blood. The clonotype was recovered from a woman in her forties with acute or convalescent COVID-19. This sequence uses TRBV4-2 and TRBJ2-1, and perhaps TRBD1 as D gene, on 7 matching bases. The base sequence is TGTGCCAGCAGCCAACAGGGGGGAAGATCTTGGAGCGATGAGCAGTTCTTC. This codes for CASSQQGGRSWSDEQFF.